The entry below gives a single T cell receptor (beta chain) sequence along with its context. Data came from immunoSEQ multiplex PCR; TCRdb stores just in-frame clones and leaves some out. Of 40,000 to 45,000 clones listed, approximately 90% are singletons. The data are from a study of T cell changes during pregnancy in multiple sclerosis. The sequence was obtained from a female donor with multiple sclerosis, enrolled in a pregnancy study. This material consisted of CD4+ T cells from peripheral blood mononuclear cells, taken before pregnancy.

The CDR3 DNA reads as TGTGCCAGCAGTGAATACGGGACAGGGGTGGGGGAGCAGTTCTTC. Translation: CASSEYGTGVGEQFF. The chain uses TRBV25-1 and TRBJ2-1, with 10 bases lining up with TRBD1. Per germline, CDR1 MGHDK and CDR2 SYGVNS. The J segment lost 10 bases and the V segment lost 0 bases, leaving 6 bases of the junction unmatched. This CDR3 has 15 amino acids.